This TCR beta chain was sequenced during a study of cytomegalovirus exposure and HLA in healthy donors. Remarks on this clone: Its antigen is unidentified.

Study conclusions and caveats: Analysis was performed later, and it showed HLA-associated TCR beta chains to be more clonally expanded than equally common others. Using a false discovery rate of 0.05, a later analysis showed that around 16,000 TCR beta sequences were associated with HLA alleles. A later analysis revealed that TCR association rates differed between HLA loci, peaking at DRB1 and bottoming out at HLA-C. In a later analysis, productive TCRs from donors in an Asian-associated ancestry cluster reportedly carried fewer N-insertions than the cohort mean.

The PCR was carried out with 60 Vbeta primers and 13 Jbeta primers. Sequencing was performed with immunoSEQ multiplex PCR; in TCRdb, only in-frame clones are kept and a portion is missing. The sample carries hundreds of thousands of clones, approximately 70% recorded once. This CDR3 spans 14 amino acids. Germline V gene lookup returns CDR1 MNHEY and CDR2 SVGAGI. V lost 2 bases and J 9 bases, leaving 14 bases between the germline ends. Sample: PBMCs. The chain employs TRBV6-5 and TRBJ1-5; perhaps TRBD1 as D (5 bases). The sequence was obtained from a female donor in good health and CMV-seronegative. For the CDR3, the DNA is TGTGCCAGCAGTTACGAACAGGCGGCAGGGCCCCAGCATTTT. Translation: CASSYEQAAGPQHF.